The 29 T cell receptor beta chains below were found in one sample sequenced in a study of T-cell memory formation after mild COVID-19. TCRdb redid the calling of the 5' RACE reads with MiXCR, one entry per CDR3 protein. In the table there are 550,000 to 650,000 distinct CDR3 sequences, about 18% of which are singletons. The sequencing input was PBMCs or a T cell subset sorted from them (not recorded which). These receptors were collected from an adult woman who had mild COVID-19 (a few samples of this study predate the infection). Cell type and time point are not known.

The CDR3 region has the DNA TGTGCCAGCAGCACCAGCCGGGACAGTTGGTTTCAGCAGTACTTC. It specifies CASSTSRDSWFQQYF. The rearrangement uses TRBV7-9 and TRBJ2-7; 7 bases are shared with TRBD1. Germline trimming cut 5 bases from V and 8 bases from J; bases unmatched to any gene: 15. The CDR3 length is 15 residues. CDR1 SEHNR and CDR2 FQNEAQ come from the germline V gene (reference sequence).

The CDR3 region is CASSLRQGYYNEQFF. For the CDR3, the DNA is TGTGCCAGCAGCCTTAGACAGGGTTACTACAATGAGCAGTTCTTC. The chain links TRBV5-6 to TRBJ2-1, with 7 bases fitting TRBD1. The CDR3 is made up of 15 amino acids. Losses at the gene ends were 4 bases for V and 3 bases for J; bases not matched to a gene: 7. Germline CDR1 and CDR2: SGHDT and YYEEEE.

This clonotype was seen a few times. The chain couples TRBV3-1 to TRBJ1-1, with D uncertain. Germline V gene sequence: CDR1 LGHDT, CDR2 YNNKEL (reference sequence). V lost 1 base, J lost 5 bases, and 17 bases lay in between. The CDR3 runs to 16 residues. The CDR3 nucleotides read TGTGCCAGCAGCCAAGTGACTATTAAGTCTCCAACTGAAGCTTTCTTT. Translating it yields CASSQVTIKSPTEAFF.

This clonotype was observed a few times. The CDR3 DNA sequence: TGCGCCAGCAGCTCCACCAGGAGGCGAAAGGTCACTGAAGCTTTCTTT. It specifies CASSSTRRRKVTEAFF. The rearrangement joins TRBV5-1 to TRBJ1-1; D is unresolved. CDR1 is SGHRS and CDR2 is YFSETQ in the germline V gene. The CDR3 has 16 amino acids. V was cut by 3 bases and J by 4 bases, with 19 bases left in between.

In this sample, this clonotype turned up a few times. The chain couples TRBV25-1 to TRBJ2-1, with D unclear. Germline V lookup: CDR1 MGHDK, CDR2 SYGVNS. V was pared by 5 bases and J by 7 bases, with 27 bases between. The CDR3 contains 18 residues. CDR3 nucleotide sequence: TGTGCCAGCAGTTCCCGATTGGAAACAGTTCCCCCTCGGAATGAGCAGTTCTTC. It is translated as CASSSRLETVPPRNEQFF.

This clonotype came up many times. The chain employs TRBV4-3 and TRBJ2-3; unclear D gene. Between the trimmed V and J ends, which lost 1 base and 2 bases, there was a span of 10 bases. The length of the CDR3 is 15 residues. Germline V gives CDR1 LGHNA, CDR2 YSLEER. CDR3 residues: CASSQGTFFTDTQYF. In DNA form, the CDR3 reads TGCGCCAGCAGCCAAGGAACTTTCTTCACAGATACGCAGTATTTT.

The gene calls are TRBV5-1 and TRBJ2-3; no definite D call. This CDR3 spans 13 amino acids. The V end lost 4 bases, the J end lost 5 bases, and 11 bases lay between the germline ends. The germline V gene has CDR1 SGHRS and CDR2 YFSETQ. Here the CDR3 reads CASSPGRRDTQYF. The CDR3 DNA follows: TGCGCCAGCAGCCCCGGTCGGAGAGATACGCAGTATTTT.

This clonotype was recorded a few times. This sequence joins TRBV19 and TRBJ1-5, with unresolved D. CDR3 size: 13 residues. The V and J ends lost 6 bases and 1 base respectively, with 7 bases between them. Germline CDR1 LNHDA, CDR2 SQIVND (reference sequence). The CDR3 loop reads CASSPESNQPQHF. CDR3 in DNA: TGTGCCAGTAGCCCTGAAAGCAATCAGCCCCAGCATTTT.

With regard to this clonotype: Because the CDR3 is missing its conserved closing phenylalanine or tryptophan, this is likely a read error. V and J are TRBV18 and TRBJ2-1; D is uncertain. The V gene's germline CDR1 is KGHSH and CDR2 LQKENI. There are 13 residues in the CDR3. Trimming took 3 bases from V and 5 from J, leaving 8 bases between them. DNA of the CDR3: TGTGCCAGCTCACCTCGAGGCGACAATGAGCAGTTCTTA. It encodes CASSPRGDNEQFL.

In its sample, this clonotype was seen a few times. The chain couples TRBV5-4 to TRBJ2-2; D remains unclear. The CDR3 has 10 residues. The V end was cut by 4 bases, the J end by 7 bases, with 2 bases between. Germline CDR1 SGHNT, CDR2 YYREEE (reference sequence). The CDR3, as DNA: TGTGCCAGCAGCCTCGGGGAGCTGTTTTTT. It encodes CASSLGELFF. Filled out from reference TRBV5-4 and TRBJ2-2, the complete variable domain reads ETGVTQSPTHLIKTRGQQVTLRCSSQSGHNTVSWYQQALGQGPQFIFQYYREEENGRGNFPPRFSGLQFPNYSSELNVNALELDDSALYLCASSLGELFFGEGSRLTVL.

A remark on this clonotype: Its ends do not fully match the called genes, so a read error is possible. V usage is TRBV5-1 and J usage is TRBJ2-3, with TRBD2 matching over 12 bases. Germline CDR1 is SGHRS and CDR2 is YFSETQ. The CDR3 is 15 residues long. CDR3 nucleotides: TGCGACAGCAGCCTAGCGGGAGGGCCGAGGGATACGCAGTATTTT. Translating it yields CDSSLAGGPRDTQYF. The full variable domain, in which reference TRBV5-1 and TRBJ2-3 provide the parts outside the CDR3, is KAGVTQTPRYLIKTRGQQVTLSCSPISGHRSVSWYQQTPGQGLQFLFEYFSETQRNKGNFPGRFSGRQFSNSRSEMNVSTLELGDSALYLCDSSLAGGPRDTQYFGPGTRLTVL.

The genes are TRBV20-1 and TRBJ1-5; D gene unclear. The CDR3 covers 16 residues. Deletions cut 4 bases from V and 0 bases from J, with 16 bases between. Germline assignment: CDR1 DFQATT and CDR2 SNEGSKA (reference sequence). CDR3 coding DNA: TGCAGTGCTACGCAAAGCGGGAGATATAGCAATCAGCCCCAGCATTTT. The encoded protein is CSATQSGRYSNQPQHF.

There are a few counts of this clonotype. This chain connects TRBV20-1 to TRBJ1-2; maybe TRBD1 (6 bases). Germline-derived CDR1 and CDR2 are DFQATT and SNEGSKA (reference sequence). Trimming took 6 bases from V and 8 from J, leaving 19 bases between them. The CDR3 has 13 residues. Here the CDR3 DNA reads TGCAGTGCCGGGGTCGGGGGGCGCCGCGGCTACACCTTC. Translation: CSAGVGGRRGYTF.

This chain joins TRBV20-1 and TRBJ1-2; D unclear. V lost 2 bases and J lost 2, with 9 bases in between. This CDR3 contains 13 residues. Germline V gene data show CDR1 as DFQATT and CDR2 as SNEGSKA (reference sequence). CDR3 loop: CSARQVRNYGYTF. The CDR3 nucleotides are TGCAGTGCTAGACAGGTTCGAAACTATGGCTACACCTTC.

V gene TRBV2 combines with J gene TRBJ2-7; TRBD2 matches at 8 bases. With V trimmed by 7 bases and J by 5 bases, 7 bases remained unmatched. The germline V gene has CDR1 SNHLY and CDR2 FYNNEI. The CDR3 is 13 amino acids. CDR3 loop: CASKGLGAHEQYF. The CDR3 nucleotides are TGTGCCAGCAAGGGACTAGGGGCTCACGAGCAGTACTTC.

This clonotype was counted a few times. The chain combines TRBV20-1 with TRBJ2-5; the D gene could be TRBD1 or TRBD2 (5 bases each). Trimming took 6 bases from V and 4 from J, leaving 12 bases between them. The CDR3 has 12 residues. Germline lookup yields CDR1 DFQATT and CDR2 SNEGSKA (reference sequence). The CDR3 DNA reads TGCAGTGCCCTGGGACGGAGAGAGACCCAGTACTTC. Its protein product is CSALGRRETQYF.

The CDR3 is CATSPTRGGLNYGYTF. The CDR3, as DNA: TGTGCCACCAGCCCGACTAGGGGGGGCCTCAACTATGGCTACACCTTC. The J gene is TRBJ1-2, the V gene TRBV15; D is possibly TRBD1 (6 bases). The germline V and J ends were trimmed by 5 bases and 2 bases, with 18 bases remaining between them. Per germline, CDR1 LNHNV and CDR2 YYDKDF (reference sequence). The CDR3 contains 16 residues.

This clonotype was seen more than once but under ten times. J is TRBJ2-5 and V is TRBV20-1; D may correspond to TRBD1 or TRBD2 (6 bases each). Trimming removed 3 bases at V and 3 bases at J, with 14 bases between. CDR1 is DFQATT and CDR2 is SNEGSKA in the germline V gene (reference sequence). The CDR3 loop spans 14 amino acids. Here the CDR3 reads CSARSGGGKETQYF. CDR3 DNA sequence: TGCAGTGCTAGGAGTGGAGGGGGTAAAGAGACCCAGTACTTC.

This clonotype was observed a handful of times. This CDR3 reads CASSYPGDSGRPDTQYF. CDR3 nucleotide sequence: TGTGCCAGCAGTTACCCGGGGGATAGCGGGAGACCAGATACGCAGTATTTT. The rearrangement uses TRBV6-2 or TRBV6-3 and TRBJ2-3; 9 nucleotides agree with TRBD2. The CDR3 runs to 17 residues. The V and J ends lost 2 bases and 4 bases, in that order; junction bases with no gene match: 10. Germline V lookup: CDR1 MNHEY, CDR2 SVGEGT.

CDR3 coding DNA: TGTGCCAGCAGCTTCGGACAGGTTGAAGCTTTCTTT. Amino acid sequence: CASSFGQVEAFF. This sequence joins TRBV7-9 and TRBJ1-1; TRBD1 matches 7 bases. CDR1 and CDR2 (germline): SEHNR, FQNEAQ (reference sequence). Germline trimming cut 3 bases from V and 7 bases from J; bases unmatched to any gene: 2. The length of the CDR3 is 12 residues.

This clonotype showed up many times. V is TRBV7-2 and J is TRBJ2-4; tentatively, D is TRBD1 (7 bases). CDR3 length equals 18 residues. The V end lost 0 bases, the J end lost 0 bases, and 15 bases lay between the germline ends. CDR1 is SGHTA, CDR2 FQGNSA, per germline. This chain's CDR3 is CASSLAGAGQLAKNIQYF. The CDR3 DNA reads as TGTGCCAGCAGCTTAGCGGGGGCGGGACAGCTAGCCAAAAACATTCAGTACTTC.

V and J are TRBV7-9 and TRBJ2-7, with D perhaps assigned TRBD1 or TRBD2 (5 bases each). The germline V gene has CDR1 SEHNR and CDR2 FQNEAQ (reference sequence). Trimming cost V 4 bases and J 2 bases, with 15 bases left between them. The CDR3 is 15 amino acids. CDR3 sequence (DNA): TGTGCCAGCAGCTGGGACGGGGATTGGACCTACGAGCAGTACTTC. It is translated as CASSWDGDWTYEQYF. Looking up the rest from reference TRBV7-9 and TRBJ2-7 gives the full variable domain: DTGVSQNPRHKITKRGQNVTFRCDPISEHNRLYWYRQTLGQGPEFLTYFQNEAQLEKSRLLSDRFSAERPKGSFSTLEIQRTEQGDSAMYLCASSWDGDWTYEQYFGPGTRLTVT.

The chain employs TRBV6-6 and TRBJ1-2; D may be TRBD1 (5 bases). The V end lost 7 bases, the J end lost 4 bases, and 16 bases lay between the germline ends. CDR1 and CDR2 (germline): MNHNY, SVGAGI (reference sequence). There are 14 residues in the CDR3. The CDR3 DNA reads as TGTGCCAGCACCGCGGCGTGGGGCAGCTATGGCTACACCTTC. This encodes CASTAAWGSYGYTF.

The chain has TRBV14 and TRBJ2-5; 10 nucleotides align to TRBD1. The germline V gene has CDR1 SGHDN and CDR2 FVKESK. J lost 2 bases, V lost 3 bases, and 9 bases had no gene match. CDR3 length equals 17 residues. The CDR3 protein is CASSQWTGGGVQETQYF. The DNA for the CDR3 is TGTGCCAGCAGCCAGTGGACAGGGGGTGGAGTACAAGAGACCCAGTACTTC.

V usage is TRBV24-1 and J usage is TRBJ2-7, with a tentative D call TRBD1 (5 bases). The CDR3 extends over 13 amino acids. Germline assignment: CDR1 KGHDR and CDR2 SFDVKD. V lost 7 bases, J lost 2 bases, and 11 bases lay in between. CDR3 region: CATSTQGTYEQYF. The DNA for the CDR3 is TGTGCCACCAGCACCCAGGGTACCTACGAGCAGTACTTC.

This clonotype has more than one count but fewer than ten. The chain carries TRBV4-2 and TRBJ1-2; D call uncertain. Per the germline V gene, CDR1 is LGHNA and CDR2 is YNFKEQ. Trimming stripped 0 bases from V and 1 base from J, with 9 bases between. The CDR3 has 15 residues. The CDR3 bases are TGTGCCAGCAGCCAAGATCTCGGAGTTAACTATGGCTACACCTTC. Translated: CASSQDLGVNYGYTF.

The chain is built from TRBV6-1 and TRBJ2-3; 13 bases are a match to TRBD2. The CDR3 runs 19 residues. Germline V gene data show CDR1 as MNHNS and CDR2 as SASEGT. The V gene end was trimmed by 3 bases and the J gene end by 2 bases; junction bases not matched to a gene: 11. CDR3 DNA: TGTGCCAGCAGTGAGACACTAGCGGGGGGGACTTTATACACAGATACGCAGTATTTT. Protein: CASSETLAGGTLYTDTQYF.

This CDR3 is CSVEDLGGVAYNEQFF. CDR3 DNA sequence: TGCAGCGTTGAAGATCTGGGAGGGGTCGCCTACAATGAGCAGTTCTTC. This chain joins TRBV29-1 and TRBJ2-1; 7 bases agree with TRBD2. The germline CDR1 and CDR2 sequences are SQVTM and ANQGSEA. There are 16 residues in the CDR3. J gave up 2 bases and V 0 bases, and 7 bases lay outside the gene matches.

This clonotype has a handful of counts. The rearrangement joins TRBV7-6 to TRBJ2-1; D not certain. This CDR3 comprises 17 residues. Trimming removed 1 base at V and 8 bases at J, with 21 bases between. Germline CDR1 reads SGHVS; CDR2 reads FNYEAQ. The CDR3 sequence is CASSLEARLSRIDEQFF. The CDR3 DNA reads as TGTGCCAGCAGCTTAGAGGCGCGGCTAAGCCGCATCGATGAGCAGTTCTTC.